What follows are 25 T cell receptor beta chains derived from one specimen sequenced in a study of early T cells in non-severe SARS-CoV-2 infection. TCRdb recomputed calls from the 5' RACE reads with MiXCR, one row per CDR3 protein. The sample lists some 30,000 distinct CDR3 sequences; roughly 4.8% were seen once. Source material: whole blood. All receptors derive from an adult who was a healthcare worker with PCR-confirmed SARS-CoV-2 infection or an uninfected control (not recorded which).

This clonotype appeared many times. The junction differs from germline at one of its ends, possibly a read error. V is TRBV6-6 and J is TRBJ1-1, with TRBD1 as a possible D gene (5 bases). This CDR3 comprises 13 residues. Looked up from germline, CDR1 is MNHNY and CDR2 is SVGAGI (reference sequence). In DNA form, the CDR3 reads TGTGCCAGCGGATCCCGGGACGTAACTGAAGCCTTCTTT. Amino acids: CASGSRDVTEAFF.

This clonotype came up many times. V usage is TRBV10-3 and J usage is TRBJ2-5, with TRBD2 as a possible D gene (6 bases). Germline CDR1 ENHRY, CDR2 SYGVKD. This CDR3 comprises 12 residues. V was pared by 11 bases and J by 2 bases, with 12 bases between. CDR3 sequence reads: CASRAGQETQYF. The CDR3 DNA reads as TGTGCCTCCCGAGCGGGTCAAGAGACCCAGTACTTC.

This clonotype was seen many times. V gene TRBV3-1 combines with J gene TRBJ2-5; no reliable D call. Germline CDR1 reads LGHDT; CDR2 reads YNNKEL (reference sequence). Trimming left V 2 bases short and J 2 bases short, with 9 bases between. The CDR3 contains 14 residues. Here the CDR3 reads CASSQTMLQETQYF. As DNA, the CDR3 is TGTGCCAGCAGCCAAACTATGTTGCAAGAGACCCAGTACTTC.

At least ten counts were recorded for this clonotype. The chain links TRBV24-1 to TRBJ2-7, with TRBD1 identical over 10 bases. Trimming removed 12 bases from V and 0 bases from J; junction bases left unmatched: 16. CDR1 and CDR2 from the germline V gene are KGHDR and SFDVKD. The CDR3 covers 17 residues. In DNA, the CDR3 is TGTGCCTCGTTAGCGGGACAGGGGCTGGGACCCTCCTACGAGCAGTACTTC. The encoded protein is CASLAGQGLGPSYEQYF.

This clonotype was counted at least ten times. The genes are TRBV28 and TRBJ2-1; no clear D. The CDR3 totals 14 residues. Germline-derived CDR1 and CDR2 are MDHEN and SYDVKM. V lost 2 bases to trimming and J lost 9 bases, with 14 bases between them. The CDR3 protein is CASSLVTAYGEQFF. The CDR3 nucleotides read TGTGCCAGCAGTTTAGTGACCGCATACGGTGAGCAGTTCTTC.

This clonotype was counted at least ten times. The rearrangement links TRBV24-1 to TRBJ2-3; D is unresolved. The germline V and J ends were trimmed by 4 bases and 0 bases, with 16 bases remaining between them. This CDR3 region has 17 residues. CDR1 KGHDR and CDR2 SFDVKD come from the germline V gene. CDR3 amino acids: CATSDSSNGRSTDTQYF. The CDR3 DNA reads TGTGCCACCAGTGACTCTTCAAACGGACGTAGCACAGATACGCAGTATTTT.

About this clonotype: Its ends do not fully match the called genes, so a read error is possible. The rearrangement links TRBV28 to TRBJ1-6; D not certain. CDR1 and CDR2 (germline): MDHEN, SYDVKM. The CDR3 runs 15 residues. In nucleotides, the CDR3 is TGTGCCAGCTCCGCGTCTAGTATGGGTATCCGGGATAACAATTTT. Protein sequence: CASSASSMGIRDNNF.

Many counts were recorded for this clonotype. This chain uses TRBV7-6 with TRBJ2-1; 7 positions match TRBD2. The CDR3 runs 16 residues. CDR1 and CDR2 from the germline V gene are SGHVS and FNYEAQ. With V trimmed by 4 bases and J by 0 bases, 6 bases remained unmatched. CDR3 coding DNA: TGTGCCAGCAGCTCTACAGCGGGGAGCTCCTACAATGAGCAGTTCTTC. Its protein is CASSSTAGSSYNEQFF.

Ten or more counts support this clonotype. The chain combines TRBV19 with TRBJ1-5; D is unclear. CDR3 size: 16 residues. The V gene's germline CDR1 is LNHDA and CDR2 SQIVND (reference sequence). Trimming pared 2 bases from V and 1 base from J, leaving 12 bases between. CDR3 loop: CASSIKARQSNQPQHF. For the CDR3, the DNA is TGTGCCAGTAGTATAAAGGCGAGACAAAGCAATCAGCCCCAGCATTTT.

The chain employs TRBV28 and TRBJ2-3; TRBD2 might be the D (5 bases). CDR1 and CDR2 from the germline V gene are MDHEN and SYDVKM. Between the trimmed V and J ends, which lost 7 bases and 2 bases, there was a span of 13 bases. The CDR3 sequence is 14 residues long. The CDR3 DNA reads as TGTGCCAGCACAGTAGCGAGAAACACAGATACGCAGTATTTT. It is translated as CASTVARNTDTQYF.

The chain employs TRBV20-1 and TRBJ1-6; D is uncertain. The CDR3 runs to 11 residues. The V and J ends lost 1 base and 18 bases respectively, with 13 bases between them. Germline values: CDR1 DFQATT, CDR2 SNEGSKA (reference sequence). CDR3 sequence reads: CSARAQESPHF. For the CDR3, the DNA is TGCAGTGCTAGAGCGCAGGAGTCTCCCCACTTT.

This clonotype came up many times. The rearrangement joins TRBV6-1 to TRBJ2-7; 8 bases are shared with TRBD2. Germline V gene lookup returns CDR1 MNHNS and CDR2 SASEGT. J lost 0 bases, V lost 6 bases, and 7 bases had no gene match. This CDR3 spans 15 amino acids. CDR3 sequence (DNA): TGTGCCAGCAGAGCCGGGACTAGTTCCTCCTACGAGCAGTACTTC. Its translation is CASRAGTSSSYEQYF.

This clonotype was seen a few times. The V gene is TRBV12-3 or TRBV12-4, the J gene TRBJ2-1; 12 bases line up with TRBD2. Losses at the gene ends were 4 bases for V and 2 bases for J; bases not matched to a gene: 0. This CDR3 spans 15 amino acids. In nucleotides, the CDR3 is TGTGCCAGCAGTTCTAGCGGGGGGGCCTACAATGAGCAGTTCTTC. Translated, it gives CASSSSGGAYNEQFF.

Many counts were recorded for this clonotype. The genes are TRBV7-6 and TRBJ1-2; 9 nucleotides align to TRBD1. The J segment lost 4 bases and the V segment lost 5 bases, leaving 8 bases of the junction unmatched. CDR1 is SGHVS, CDR2 FNYEAQ, per germline. This CDR3 has 15 residues. The CDR3 nucleotides are TGTGCCAGCAGCAGAACCGGGACAGGGCTCTATGGCTACACCTTC. Protein sequence: CASSRTGTGLYGYTF.

The J gene is TRBJ2-4, the V gene TRBV4-1; 16 bases are a match to TRBD2. J was trimmed by 1 base and V by 2 bases; bases with no gene match: 8. The CDR3 consists of 20 residues. Germline CDR1 is MGHRA and CDR2 is YSYEKL. The CDR3 loop is CASSQPGLAGGPVAKNIQYF. The CDR3 nucleotides are TGCGCCAGCAGCCAACCGGGACTAGCGGGAGGGCCTGTCGCCAAAAACATTCAGTACTTC.

This clonotype was detected ten times or more. The V and J genes are TRBV5-1 and TRBJ2-3, with 9 nucleotides matching TRBD2. Germline CDR1 and CDR2: SGHRS and YFSETQ. The CDR3 totals 15 residues. V dropped 4 bases and J dropped 6; count of bases not matched to a gene: 9. CDR3 nucleotide sequence: TGCGCCAGCAGCACCGGGACTAGCCACGAGGATACGCAGTATTTT. Residues: CASSTGTSHEDTQYF.

This clonotype occurred many times. V is TRBV7-3 and J is TRBJ2-7; 8 nucleotides match TRBD1. V trimming: 5 bases; J trimming: 6 bases; junction bases outside the gene matches: 6. The length of the CDR3 is 13 residues. The germline V gene encodes CDR1 SGHTA and CDR2 FQGTGA. DNA for the CDR3: TGTGCCAGCAGCCCTCAGGACAGGGCCGAGCAGTACTTC. Translating it yields CASSPQDRAEQYF.

This clonotype was seen at least ten times. The V call is TRBV6-2 or TRBV6-3, the J call TRBJ2-7, with 8 bases fitting TRBD2. There are 14 residues in the CDR3. Per germline, CDR1 MNHEY and CDR2 SVGEGT. Germline trimming cut 4 bases from V and 4 bases from J; bases unmatched to any gene: 6. In DNA, the CDR3 is TGTGCCAGCAGTTCACCGGGACTAGATTACGAGCAGTACTTC. Translating it yields CASSSPGLDYEQYF.

This clonotype was seen many times. The CDR3 region has the DNA TGTGCCAGCGGTATCTCGAGGACAGTCAACACCGGGGAGCTGTTTTTT. Translating gives CASGISRTVNTGELFF. The V and J genes are TRBV7-6 and TRBJ2-2, with D possibly being TRBD1 (6 bases). Per germline, CDR1 SGHVS and CDR2 FNYEAQ. The CDR3 sequence is 16 residues long. The ends were cut back, 8 bases at V and 2 bases at J, with 18 bases in the middle.

This clonotype was seen ten or more times. The chain employs TRBV2 and TRBJ1-2; D gene ambiguous. The CDR3 spans 15 residues. Germline V gene data show CDR1 as SNHLY and CDR2 as FYNNEI. The V end was cut by 0 bases, the J end by 4 bases, with 12 bases between. The CDR3 DNA reads TGTGCCAGCAGTGAAGCCCGATTAACGCCCTATGGCTACACCTTC. It specifies CASSEARLTPYGYTF.

Many counts were recorded for this clonotype. The chain recombines TRBV12-5 with TRBJ2-5, with D perhaps being TRBD1 or TRBD2 (5 bases each). Germline CDR1 reads LGHNT; CDR2 reads FRNRAP. V shed 2 bases and J shed 1 base, with 11 bases lying between them. This CDR3 region has 15 residues. The CDR3, as DNA: TGTGCTAGTGGTTTGTCCTCCGGGACCCAAGAGACCCAGTACTTC. Protein sequence: CASGLSSGTQETQYF.

Ten or more counts support this clonotype. CDR3 protein: CASLPGTGTYEQYF. The CDR3 nucleotides read TGTGCCAGCTTGCCCGGGACAGGCACCTACGAGCAGTACTTC. The V call is TRBV2, the J call TRBJ2-7; 8 nucleotides line up with TRBD1. Losses at the gene ends were 8 bases for V and 2 bases for J; bases not matched to a gene: 8. Germline loops: CDR1 SNHLY, CDR2 FYNNEI. This CDR3 is built from 14 residues.

This clonotype was observed at least ten times. V gene TRBV19 combines with J gene TRBJ2-7, with D possibly TRBD2 on 5 matching bases. Trimming took 6 bases from V and 1 from J, leaving 10 bases between them. There are 13 residues in the CDR3. From germline, CDR1 is LNHDA and CDR2 SQIVND (reference sequence). The chain's CDR3 is CASRRGVSYEQYF. In DNA form, the CDR3 reads TGTGCCAGTAGACGGGGAGTATCCTACGAGCAGTACTTC.

This clonotype was observed a few times. The rearrangement joins TRBV6-5 to TRBJ1-1, with D possibly matching TRBD1 (5 bases). Between the trimmed V and J ends, which lost 5 bases and 5 bases, there was a span of 12 bases. The germline V gene encodes CDR1 MNHEY and CDR2 SVGAGI. This CDR3 has 13 amino acids. The CDR3 nucleotides read TGTGCCAGCAGTCCCGCAGGGCAAACTGAAGCTTTCTTT. It specifies CASSPAGQTEAFF.

This clonotype was observed many times. The V and J genes are TRBV12-3 or TRBV12-4 and TRBJ2-7; no definite D call. Deletions cut 5 bases from V and 7 bases from J, with 12 bases between. The CDR3 has 12 residues. The CDR3 coding sequence is TGTGCCAGCAGTCCCCGTGTGGGGGAGCAGTACTTC. Translation: CASSPRVGEQYF.